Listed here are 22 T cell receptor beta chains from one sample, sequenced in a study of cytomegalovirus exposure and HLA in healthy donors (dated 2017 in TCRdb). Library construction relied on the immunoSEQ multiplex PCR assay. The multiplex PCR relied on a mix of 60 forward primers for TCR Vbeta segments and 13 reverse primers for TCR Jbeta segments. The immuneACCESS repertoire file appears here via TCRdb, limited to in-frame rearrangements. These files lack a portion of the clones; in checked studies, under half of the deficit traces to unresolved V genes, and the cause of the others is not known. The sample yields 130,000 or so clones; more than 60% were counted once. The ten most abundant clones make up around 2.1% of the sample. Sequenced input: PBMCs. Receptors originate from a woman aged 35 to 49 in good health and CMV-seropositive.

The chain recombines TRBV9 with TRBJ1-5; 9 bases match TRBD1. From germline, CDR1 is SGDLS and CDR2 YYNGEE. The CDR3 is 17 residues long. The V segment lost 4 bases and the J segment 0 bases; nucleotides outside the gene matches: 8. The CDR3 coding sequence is TGTGCCAGCAGCACCCACCGGACAGGGGATAGCAATCAGCCCCAGCATTTT. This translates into CASSTHRTGDSNQPQHF.

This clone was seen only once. This CDR3 reads CASSLGELLYGYTF. For the CDR3, the DNA is TGTGCCAGCAGTTTAGGGGAGCTCCTCTATGGCTACACCTTC. This sequence joins TRBV28 and TRBJ1-2; D gene ambiguous. V was trimmed by 2 bases and J by 4 bases, leaving 11 bases between them. Germline V gene data show CDR1 as MDHEN and CDR2 as SYDVKM. This CDR3 region has 14 residues.

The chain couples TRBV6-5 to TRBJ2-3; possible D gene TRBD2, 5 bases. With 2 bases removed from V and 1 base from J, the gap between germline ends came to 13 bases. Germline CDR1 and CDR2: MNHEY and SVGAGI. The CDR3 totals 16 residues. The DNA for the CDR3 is TGTGCCAGCAGTTACCCCAAGGTGGAGGGCACAGATACGCAGTATTTT. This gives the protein CASSYPKVEGTDTQYF.

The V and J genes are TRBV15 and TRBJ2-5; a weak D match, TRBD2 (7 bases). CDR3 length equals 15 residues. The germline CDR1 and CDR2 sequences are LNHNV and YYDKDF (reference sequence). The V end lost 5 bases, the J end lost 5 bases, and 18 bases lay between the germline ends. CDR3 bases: TGTGCCACCAGCGGGGGGGTGGGGGGCTCGGAGACCCAGTACTTC. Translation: CATSGGVGGSETQYF.

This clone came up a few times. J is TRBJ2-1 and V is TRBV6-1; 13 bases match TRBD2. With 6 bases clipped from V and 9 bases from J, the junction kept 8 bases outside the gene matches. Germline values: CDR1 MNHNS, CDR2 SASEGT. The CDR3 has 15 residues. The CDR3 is CASSSGTSGKGEQFF. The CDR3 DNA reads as TGTGCCAGCAGCTCCGGGACTAGCGGGAAGGGTGAGCAGTTCTTC.

For the CDR3, the DNA is TGTGCCAGCAGTGCCAGACAGGGGGCAAATTCACCCCTCCACTTT. It specifies CASSARQGANSPLHF. The genes are TRBV25-1 and TRBJ1-6; 10 nucleotides match TRBD1. Germline CDR1 and CDR2: MGHDK and SYGVNS. This CDR3 is 15 amino acids long. V was pared by 4 bases and J by 7 bases, with 4 bases of the junction left unmatched. The full variable domain, its missing parts supplied by reference TRBV25-1 and TRBJ1-6, is EADIYQTPRYLVIGTGKKITLECSQTMGHDKMYWYQQDPGMELHLIHYSYGVNSTEKGDLSSESTVSRIRTEHFPLTLESARPSHTSQYLCASSARQGANSPLHFGNGTRLTVT.

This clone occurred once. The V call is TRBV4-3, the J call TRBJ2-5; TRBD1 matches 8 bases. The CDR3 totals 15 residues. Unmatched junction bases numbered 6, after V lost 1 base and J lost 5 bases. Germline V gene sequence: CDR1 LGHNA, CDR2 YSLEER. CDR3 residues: CASSQGQGLWETQYF. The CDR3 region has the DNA TGCGCCAGCAGCCAAGGACAGGGGTTGTGGGAGACCCAGTACTTC.

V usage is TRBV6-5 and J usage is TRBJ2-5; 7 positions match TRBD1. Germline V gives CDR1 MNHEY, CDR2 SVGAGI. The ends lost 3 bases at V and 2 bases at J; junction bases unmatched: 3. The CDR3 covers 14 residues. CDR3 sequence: CASSYYRGQETQYF. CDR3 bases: TGTGCCAGCAGTTATTACAGGGGTCAAGAGACCCAGTACTTC.

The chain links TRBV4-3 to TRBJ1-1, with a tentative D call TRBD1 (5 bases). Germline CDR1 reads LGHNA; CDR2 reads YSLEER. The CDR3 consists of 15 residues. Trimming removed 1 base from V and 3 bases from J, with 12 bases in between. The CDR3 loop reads CASSQGDSLYTEAFF. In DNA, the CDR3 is TGCGCCAGCAGCCAAGGTGACAGTTTGTACACTGAAGCTTTCTTT.

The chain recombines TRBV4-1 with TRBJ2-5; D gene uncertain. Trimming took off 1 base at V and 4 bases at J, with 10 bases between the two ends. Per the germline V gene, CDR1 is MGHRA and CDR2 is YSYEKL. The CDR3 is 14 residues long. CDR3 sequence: CASSQVRQPETQYF. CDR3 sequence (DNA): TGCGCCAGCAGCCAAGTAAGACAACCAGAGACCCAGTACTTC.

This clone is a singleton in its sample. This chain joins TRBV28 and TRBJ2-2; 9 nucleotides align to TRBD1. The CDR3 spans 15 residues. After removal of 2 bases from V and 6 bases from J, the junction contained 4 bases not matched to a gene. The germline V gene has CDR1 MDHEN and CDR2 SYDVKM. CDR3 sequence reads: CASSLGTGRAGELFF. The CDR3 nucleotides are TGTGCCAGCAGTTTAGGGACAGGGAGAGCCGGGGAGCTGTTTTTT.

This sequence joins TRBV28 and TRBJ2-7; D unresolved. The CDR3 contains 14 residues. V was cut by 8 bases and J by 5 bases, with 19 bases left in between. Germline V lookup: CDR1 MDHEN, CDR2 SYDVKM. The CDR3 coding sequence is TGTGCCAGCCCCCCGGCAGGTGCTTTGGACGAGCAGTACTTC. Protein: CASPPAGALDEQYF.

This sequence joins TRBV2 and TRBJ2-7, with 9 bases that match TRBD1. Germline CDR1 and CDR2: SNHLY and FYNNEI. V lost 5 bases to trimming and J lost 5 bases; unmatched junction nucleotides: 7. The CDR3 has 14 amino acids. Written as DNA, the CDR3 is TGTGCCAGCAGTTCGACCGGGACAGGGAACGAGCAGTACTTC. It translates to CASSSTGTGNEQYF. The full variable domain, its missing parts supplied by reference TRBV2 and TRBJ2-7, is EPEVTQTPSHQVTQMGQEVILRCVPISNHLYFYWYRQILGQKVEFLVSFYNNEISEKSEIFDDQFSVERPDGSNFTLKIRSTKLEDSAMYFCASSSTGTGNEQYFGPGTRLTVT.

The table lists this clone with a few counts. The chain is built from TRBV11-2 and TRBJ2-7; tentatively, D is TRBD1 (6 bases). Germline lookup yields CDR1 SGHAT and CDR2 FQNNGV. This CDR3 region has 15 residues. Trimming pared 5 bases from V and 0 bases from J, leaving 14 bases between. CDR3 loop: CASSVSRDISYEQYF. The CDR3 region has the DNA TGTGCCAGCAGCGTGAGCCGGGACATCTCCTACGAGCAGTACTTC. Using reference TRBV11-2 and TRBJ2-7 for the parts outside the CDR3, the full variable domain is EAGVAQSPRYKIIEKRQSVAFWCNPISGHATLYWYQQILGQGPKLLIQFQNNGVVDDSQLPKDRFSAERLKGVDSTLKIQPAKLEDSAVYLCASSVSRDISYEQYFGPGTRLTVT.

This chain's CDR3 is CASRYDRVDTGELFF. The CDR3 nucleotides read TGTGCCAGCAGATATGACAGGGTAGACACCGGGGAGCTGTTTTTT. This chain uses TRBV7-8 with TRBJ2-2; TRBD1 matches 7 bases. Germline loops: CDR1 SGHVS, CDR2 FQNEAQ. This CDR3 comprises 15 residues. J lost 3 bases, V lost 6 bases, and 7 bases had no gene match.

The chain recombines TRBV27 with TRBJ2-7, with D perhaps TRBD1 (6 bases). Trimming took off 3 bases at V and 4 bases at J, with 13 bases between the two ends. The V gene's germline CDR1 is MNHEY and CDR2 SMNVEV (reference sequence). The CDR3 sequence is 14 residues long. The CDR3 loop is CASSFSGTRYEQYF. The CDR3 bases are TGTGCCAGCAGTTTTTCGGGGACAAGATACGAGCAGTACTTC.

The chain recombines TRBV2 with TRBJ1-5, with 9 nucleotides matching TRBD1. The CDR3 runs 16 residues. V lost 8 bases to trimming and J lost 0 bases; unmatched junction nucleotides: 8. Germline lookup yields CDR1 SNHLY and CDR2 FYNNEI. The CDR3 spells CASEGTGRYSNQPQHF. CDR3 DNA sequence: TGTGCCAGCGAAGGGACAGGGCGTTATAGCAATCAGCCCCAGCATTTT.

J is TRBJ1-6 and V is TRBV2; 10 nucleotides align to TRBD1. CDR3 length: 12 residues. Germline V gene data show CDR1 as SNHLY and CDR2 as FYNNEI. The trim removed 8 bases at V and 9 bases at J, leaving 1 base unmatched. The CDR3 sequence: CASGTGVSPLHF. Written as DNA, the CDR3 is TGTGCCAGCGGGACAGGGGTTTCACCCCTCCACTTT.

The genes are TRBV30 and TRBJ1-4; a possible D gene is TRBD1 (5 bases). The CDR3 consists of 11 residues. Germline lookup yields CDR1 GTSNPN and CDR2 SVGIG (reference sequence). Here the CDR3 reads CGGATNEKLFF. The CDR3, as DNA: TGTGGGGGGGCAACTAATGAAAAACTGTTTTTT.

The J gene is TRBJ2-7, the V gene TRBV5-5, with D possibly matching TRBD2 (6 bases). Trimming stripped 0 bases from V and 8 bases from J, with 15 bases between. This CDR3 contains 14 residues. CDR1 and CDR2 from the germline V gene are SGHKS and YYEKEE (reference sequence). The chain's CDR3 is CASSLDGTRRQQYF. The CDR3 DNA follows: TGTGCCAGCAGCTTGGATGGGACTCGCCGGCAGCAGTACTTC.

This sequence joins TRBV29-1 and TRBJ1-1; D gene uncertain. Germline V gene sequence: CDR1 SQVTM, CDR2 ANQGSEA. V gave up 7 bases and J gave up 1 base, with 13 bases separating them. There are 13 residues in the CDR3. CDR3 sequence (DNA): TGCAGCGCTGCCCGAGGGAGGAACACTGAAGCTTTCTTT. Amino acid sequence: CSAARGRNTEAFF.

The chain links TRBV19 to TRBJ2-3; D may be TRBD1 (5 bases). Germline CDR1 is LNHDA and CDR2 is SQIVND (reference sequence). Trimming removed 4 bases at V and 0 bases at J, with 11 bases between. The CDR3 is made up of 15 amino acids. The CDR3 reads CASSTDRASTDTQYF. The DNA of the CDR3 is TGTGCCAGTAGTACTGACAGAGCTAGCACAGATACGCAGTATTTT.